The present entry profiles one T cell receptor beta chain with its context. Its matching antigen is unknown. Germline V gene sequence: CDR1 LNHNV, CDR2 YYDKDF (reference sequence). This CDR3 is 14 amino acids long. Trimming took 5 bases from V and 6 from J, leaving 17 bases between them. The sample comes from a study of CD8+CD57+ T cells in acquired aplastic anemia. Profiling of TCR beta VDJ combinations and CDR3 sequences used genomic DNA as template. TCRdb processed the reads anew with MiXCR; each CDR3 protein has one entry. The data contain some 410,000 distinct CDR3 sequences, about 70% of them singletons. Study-level points and caveats: Researchers reported that CD8+ Simpson's diversity was not significantly different in patients versus controls.

The chain links TRBV15 to TRBJ2-7; D call uncertain. Sequenced: sorted CD4+, CD8+, or CD8+CD57+ T cells (not recorded which) from PBMCs. The receptor was isolated from a human donor in good health, serving as a control. CDR3 nucleotides: TGTGCCACCAGCTCGAGAGTGAACGCCTGCGAGCAGTACTTC. Translated: CATSSRVNACEQYF.